Presented here are 23 T cell receptor beta chains from one specimen sequenced in a study of cytomegalovirus exposure and HLA in healthy donors. PCR involved 60 Vbeta and 13 Jbeta primers. Assay: immunoSEQ multiplex PCR; the TCRdb copy retains only in-frame clones and omits some. The table lists roughly 150,000 clones, roughly 74% of them singletons, with around 5.9% in the top ten. Sequencing used PBMCs. The receptors originated from a woman between 35 and 50 years old in good health and CMV-seropositive.

DNA of the CDR3: TGTGCCAGCAGCGGGTCCCGAGAAGGGCGGGAGGATGCAGATACGCAGTATTTT. This codes for CASSGSREGREDADTQYF. The chain recombines TRBV21-1 with TRBJ2-3; the table's D gene call, TRBD2, was not cross checked with the DNA. TRBV21-1 has pseudogene status. The CDR3 totals 18 residues.

V gene TRBV28 combines with J gene TRBJ2-7, with D possibly matching TRBD2 (6 bases). The germline V gene has CDR1 MDHEN and CDR2 SYDVKM. The germline V and J ends were trimmed by 2 bases and 3 bases, with 11 bases remaining between them. The length of the CDR3 is 14 residues. CDR3 in amino acids: CASSLTGTFYEQYF. The CDR3 DNA sequence: TGTGCCAGCAGTTTAACCGGGACTTTCTACGAGCAGTACTTC.

The rearrangement joins TRBV19 to TRBJ1-2; possible D gene TRBD1, 5 bases. The germline gives CDR1 LNHDA, CDR2 SQIVND (reference sequence). The V and J ends lost 7 bases and 6 bases respectively, with 18 bases between them. The CDR3 consists of 14 residues. CDR3 coding DNA: TGTGCCAGTAATGAGCACCGGGGGTTGGATGGCTACACCTTC. It is translated as CASNEHRGLDGYTF.

The genes are TRBV15 and TRBJ2-7; a weak D match, TRBD1 (6 bases). V lost 1 base and J lost 3, with 13 bases in between. This CDR3 spans 15 amino acids. Per the germline V gene, CDR1 is LNHNV and CDR2 is YYDKDF (reference sequence). CDR3 region: CATSRGGRGVYEQYF. CDR3 coding DNA: TGTGCCACCAGCAGAGGAGGCAGGGGTGTCTACGAGCAGTACTTC. The complete variable domain, with remaining parts taken from reference TRBV15 and TRBJ2-7, reads DAMVIQNPRYQVTQFGKPVTLSCSQTLNHNVMYWYQQKSSQAPKLLFHYYDKDFNNEADTPDNFQSRRPNTSFCFLDIRSPGLGDTAMYLCATSRGGRGVYEQYFGPGTRLTVT.

The gene calls are TRBV19 and TRBJ1-5, with 11 bases that match TRBD1. The germline V gene encodes CDR1 LNHDA and CDR2 SQIVND (reference sequence). The CDR3 consists of 15 residues. V was clipped by 7 bases and J by 5 bases; unmatched bases: 7. CDR3 in DNA: TGTGCCAGTACAAGGACAGGGGGCAGTTATCAGCCCCAGCATTTT. It encodes CASTRTGGSYQPQHF.

V usage is TRBV6-1 and J usage is TRBJ1-2; a possible D gene is TRBD1 (5 bases). The CDR3 is 13 amino acids. Trimming pared 6 bases from V and 8 bases from J, leaving 16 bases between. Germline CDR1 MNHNS, CDR2 SASEGT. CDR3 sequence: CASSAGTVRGYTF. The CDR3 bases are TGTGCCAGCAGCGCGGGGACTGTTAGAGGCTACACCTTC.

This chain uses TRBV7-9 with TRBJ2-3; 8 bases agree with TRBD2. Germline CDR1 reads SEHNR; CDR2 reads FQNEAQ (reference sequence). The CDR3 spans 15 residues. The J segment lost 4 bases and the V segment lost 2 bases, leaving 5 bases of the junction unmatched. The CDR3 sequence: CASSLSGSRADTQYF. The CDR3 DNA reads as TGTGCCAGCAGCTTAAGCGGGAGTAGGGCAGATACGCAGTATTTT.

Notes on this clone: One junction end disagrees with the germline gene, perhaps due to a read error. The chain uses TRBV7-9 and TRBJ1-1, with D maybe TRBD1 (6 bases). Germline CDR1 SEHNR, CDR2 FQNEAQ (reference sequence). The CDR3 contains 15 residues. CDR3 amino acids: CSSSLVQGQPPQAFF. CDR3 DNA: TGTTCCAGCAGCTTAGTACAGGGCCAACCCCCCCAAGCTTTCTTT.

This chain joins TRBV5-1 and TRBJ2-2; 12 bases match TRBD2. The V and J ends lost 0 bases and 5 bases, in that order; junction bases with no gene match: 5. Germline-derived CDR1 and CDR2 are SGHRS and YFSETQ. This CDR3 is built from 17 residues. CDR3 in amino acids: CASSLGLAGVRTGELFF. The CDR3 nucleotides read TGCGCCAGCAGCTTGGGACTAGCGGGAGTGCGTACCGGGGAGCTGTTTTTT.

CDR3 sequence: CASSPQTGGETQYF. CDR3 coding DNA: TGCGCCAGCAGCCCCCAGACAGGGGGGGAGACCCAGTACTTC. The V and J genes are TRBV5-1 and TRBJ2-5, with 9 positions matching TRBD1. This CDR3 has 14 amino acids. J was trimmed by 5 bases and V by 4 bases; bases with no gene match: 6. CDR1 and CDR2 from the germline V gene are SGHRS and YFSETQ.

The gene calls are TRBV10-2 and TRBJ1-1, with TRBD1 as a possible D gene (6 bases). Trimming took 7 bases from V and 14 from J, leaving 29 bases between them. The CDR3 runs 15 residues. Per the germline V gene, CDR1 is WSHSY and CDR2 is SAAADI. The CDR3 spells CASTTSLGGDGKEFF. CDR3 coding DNA: TGCGCCAGCACCACCTCTCTAGGGGGGGACGGGAAAGAATTCTTT.

This clone was counted only a few times. The chain links TRBV5-1 to TRBJ2-7, with 11 bases lining up with TRBD2. V trimming: 2 bases; J trimming: 3 bases; junction bases outside the gene matches: 4. Per the germline V gene, CDR1 is SGHRS and CDR2 is YFSETQ. The CDR3 sequence is 15 residues long. Here the CDR3 reads CASSFGTSGDYEQYF. The CDR3 nucleotides are TGCGCCAGCAGCTTTGGGACTAGCGGAGACTACGAGCAGTACTTC. Looking up the rest from reference TRBV5-1 and TRBJ2-7 gives the full variable domain: KAGVTQTPRYLIKTRGQQVTLSCSPISGHRSVSWYQQTPGQGLQFLFEYFSETQRNKGNFPGRFSGRQFSNSRSEMNVSTLELGDSALYLCASSFGTSGDYEQYFGPGTRLTVT.

This rearrangement joins TRBV28 to TRBJ2-7, with 11 nucleotides matching TRBD2. V was pared by 2 bases and J by 2 bases, with 2 bases of the junction left unmatched. Germline V CDR1 and CDR2: MDHEN, SYDVKM. The CDR3 covers 15 residues. The CDR3, as DNA: TGTGCCAGCAGTTTAATAGCGGGAGGGGCCTACGAGCAGTACTTC. Protein: CASSLIAGGAYEQYF.

The rearrangement links TRBV5-1 to TRBJ2-1; 8 bases line up with TRBD2. Trimming cost V 3 bases and J 7 bases; bases outside gene matches: 12. The CDR3 is 16 amino acids. Germline assignment: CDR1 SGHRS and CDR2 YFSETQ. CDR3 in amino acids: CASSYSTGTSANEQFF. The CDR3 region has the DNA TGCGCCAGCAGCTACTCCACCGGGACTAGTGCTAATGAGCAGTTCTTC.

The CDR3 spells CASSATGGDQPQHF. DNA of the CDR3: TGTGCCAGCAGCGCGACAGGGGGCGATCAGCCCCAGCATTTT. This chain uses TRBV2 with TRBJ1-5; 10 bases fit TRBD1. After removal of 6 bases from V and 5 bases from J, the junction contained 4 bases not matched to a gene. The CDR3 length is 14 residues. Per germline, CDR1 SNHLY and CDR2 FYNNEI.

V usage is TRBV6-5 and J usage is TRBJ1-2; TRBD1 matches 7 bases. The CDR3 length is 15 residues. J gave up 7 bases and V 0 bases, and 8 bases lay outside the gene matches. Looked up from germline, CDR1 is MNHEY and CDR2 is SVGAGI. CDR3 nucleotides: TGTGCCAGCAGTTACTCAAAAAACAGGGGATCTGGCTACACCTTC. Its translation is CASSYSKNRGSGYTF.

This clone was seen a single time. The chain joins TRBV29-1 to TRBJ2-2; 8 bases are a match to TRBD1. This CDR3 contains 12 residues. CDR1 is SQVTM, CDR2 ANQGSEA, per germline. CDR3 sequence: CSVDRVNGELFF. The DNA of the CDR3 is TGCAGTGTGGACAGGGTTAACGGGGAGCTGTTTTTT.

In the case of this clone: Germline and junction disagree at one end, which may indicate a read error. The chain carries TRBV11-3 and TRBJ2-3, with D possibly TRBD2 on 5 matching bases. Germline assignment: CDR1 SGHNT and CDR2 YENEEA. The CDR3 runs 16 residues. As DNA, the CDR3 is TGTGCCAGCAGCCTAGACCCTACTAGATCCGTAGATACGCAGTATTTT. The encoded protein is CASSLDPTRSVDTQYF.

Concerning this clone itself: The same CDR3 is also encoded by other DNA sequences in this sample. The CDR3 sequence: CASSLGQGQETQYF. The CDR3 DNA follows: TGCGCCAGCAGCTTGGGGCAGGGTCAAGAGACCCAGTACTTC. The J gene is TRBJ2-5, the V gene TRBV5-1, with a weak D call TRBD1 (5 bases). Per germline, CDR1 SGHRS and CDR2 YFSETQ. V lost 0 bases and J lost 2, with 8 bases in between. This CDR3 is built from 14 residues.

The chain joins TRBV2 to TRBJ1-5, with D possibly being TRBD1 (5 bases). V gave up 4 bases and J gave up 2 bases, with 12 bases separating them. This CDR3 is built from 15 residues. Germline V gives CDR1 SNHLY, CDR2 FYNNEI. The CDR3 nucleotides read TGTGCCAGCAGTGCAGGGCTCGTGGGCAATCAGCCCCAGCATTTT. Encoded protein: CASSAGLVGNQPQHF.

This clone was counted once. The J gene is TRBJ2-7, the V gene TRBV6-1, with TRBD2 matching 8 bases. The CDR3 loop spans 14 amino acids. Per the germline V gene, CDR1 is MNHNS and CDR2 is SASEGT. V shed 3 bases and J 6 bases; nucleotides not matched to a gene: 7. The CDR3 region has the DNA TGTGCCAGCAGTGATCTCGGGAGGGTAATCGAGCAGTACTTC. Residues: CASSDLGRVIEQYF.

The chain recombines TRBV7-6 with TRBJ2-7; TRBD2 aligns across 13 bases. The CDR3 consists of 14 residues. Germline CDR1 is SGHVS and CDR2 is FNYEAQ. The junction had 3 bases not matched to a gene; V was cut back by 4 bases and J by 6 bases. CDR3 in amino acids: CASSSGTSGAEQYF. The DNA for the CDR3 is TGTGCCAGCAGCTCCGGGACTAGCGGGGCCGAGCAGTACTTC.

As DNA, the CDR3 is TGTGCCAGCAGCCCGCAGGGTCCAAGGACCCAGTACTTC. The encoded protein is CASSPQGPRTQYF. The chain has TRBV5-6 and TRBJ2-5, with D tentatively TRBD1 (5 bases). There are 13 residues in the CDR3. V was pared by 4 bases and J by 7 bases, with 14 bases between. CDR1 and CDR2 from the germline V gene are SGHDT and YYEEEE.